These 27 T cell receptor beta chains share one sample of origin, sequenced in a study of cytomegalovirus exposure and HLA in healthy donors. This PCR relied on a set of 60 Vbeta primers and 13 Jbeta primers. Method: immunoSEQ multiplex PCR; TCRdb's copy keeps in-frame clones and lacks some. This sample has 240,000 or so clones, with about four fifths found just once. Sequenced input: PBMCs. The receptors were sampled from a woman aged 35 to 49 in good health and CMV-seropositive.

This clone was counted once. J is TRBJ1-1 and V is TRBV29-1, with 7 bases identical to TRBD1. Germline V gene lookup returns CDR1 SQVTM and CDR2 ANQGSEA. This CDR3 region has 13 residues. Losses at the gene ends were 7 bases for V and 1 base for J; bases not matched to a gene: 6. CDR3 coding DNA: TGCAGCGGAACGACAGGGCAGAACACTGAAGCTTTCTTT. Translated: CSGTTGQNTEAFF. The full variable domain, its missing parts supplied by reference TRBV29-1 and TRBJ1-1, is SAVISQKPSRDICQRGTSLTIQCQVDSQVTMMFWYRQQPGQSLTLIATANQGSEATYESGFVIDKFPISRPNLTFSTLTVSNMSPEDSSIYLCSGTTGQNTEAFFGQGTRLTVV.

The gene calls are TRBV30 and TRBJ2-7; 12 positions agree with TRBD1. The V gene's germline CDR1 is GTSNPN and CDR2 SVGIG (reference sequence). The CDR3 runs to 12 residues. After removal of 3 bases from V and 11 bases from J, the junction contained 5 bases not matched to a gene. CDR3 sequence reads: CAWRGDRGHEYF. CDR3 nucleotides: TGTGCCTGGAGGGGGGACAGGGGGCATGAGTACTTC. The variable domain in full, completed from reference TRBV30 and TRBJ2-7, reads SQTIHQWPATLVQPVGSPLSLECTVEGTSNPNLYWYRQAAGRGLQLLFYSVGIGQISSEVPQNLSASRPQDRQFILSSKKLLLSDSGFYLCAWRGDRGHEYFGPGTRLTVT.

V and J are TRBV7-9 and TRBJ2-7; 9 bases agree with TRBD2. The V and J ends lost 8 bases and 0 bases, in that order; junction bases with no gene match: 5. The CDR3 runs to 14 residues. Germline-derived CDR1 and CDR2 are SEHNR and FQNEAQ (reference sequence). CDR3 protein: CASRAGGSSYEQYF. The DNA of the CDR3 is TGTGCCAGCCGGGCGGGAGGGAGCTCCTACGAGCAGTACTTC.

The rearrangement joins TRBV25-1 to TRBJ2-1; weak D call: TRBD1 (6 bases). The CDR3 spans 14 residues. The ends were cut back, 6 bases at V and 8 bases at J, with 17 bases in the middle. Per the germline V gene, CDR1 is MGHDK and CDR2 is SYGVNS. The CDR3 loop is CASRNTGRVDEQFF. The CDR3, as DNA: TGTGCCAGCAGGAATACAGGGAGAGTGGATGAGCAGTTCTTC.

This chain connects TRBV6-6 to TRBJ2-7; 10 nucleotides line up with TRBD1. Germline V lookup: CDR1 MNHNY, CDR2 SVGAGI (reference sequence). With V trimmed by 8 bases and J by 7 bases, 14 bases remained unmatched. The CDR3 totals 15 residues. In DNA form, the CDR3 reads TGTGCCAGCGTCAATGGGGGACAGGGGTCTAGGGAGCAGTACTTC. Its protein product is CASVNGGQGSREQYF.

The CDR3 is CASSLTGGITEAFF. In DNA form, the CDR3 reads TGCGCCAGCAGCTTGACAGGGGGTATAACTGAAGCTTTCTTT. V gene TRBV5-1 combines with J gene TRBJ1-1; TRBD1 aligns across 8 bases. The CDR3 has 14 residues. Germline trimming cut 1 base from V and 5 bases from J; bases unmatched to any gene: 4. Germline CDR1 SGHRS, CDR2 YFSETQ.

Written as DNA, the CDR3 is TGTGCCACCAGCAGAGGACTAGCGGGAGTAGTAAATGAGCAGTTCTTC. It codes for CATSRGLAGVVNEQFF. The chain recombines TRBV15 with TRBJ2-1; 12 nucleotides line up with TRBD2. The CDR3 consists of 16 residues. Germline assignment: CDR1 LNHNV and CDR2 YYDKDF (reference sequence). Unmatched junction bases numbered 5, after V lost 1 base and J lost 7 bases.

The J gene is TRBJ2-7, the V gene TRBV5-5, with a tentative D call TRBD1 (6 bases). This CDR3 comprises 14 residues. Trimming left V 1 base short and J 2 bases short, with 10 bases between. Germline lookup yields CDR1 SGHKS and CDR2 YYEKEE (reference sequence). This CDR3 is CASSLYRETYEQYF. For the CDR3, the DNA is TGTGCCAGCAGCTTGTACAGGGAGACCTACGAGCAGTACTTC.

This chain joins TRBV7-2 and TRBJ1-2; D remains unclear. Trimming shortened V by 7 bases and J by 6 bases, and 18 bases separated the two germline ends. The germline V gene encodes CDR1 SGHTA and CDR2 FQGNSA. The CDR3 spans 14 residues. CDR3 protein: CASTLYGPTNGYTF. The CDR3 DNA reads as TGTGCCAGCACCCTTTACGGTCCTACGAATGGCTACACCTTC.

This clone was observed a handful of times. This rearrangement joins TRBV10-3 to TRBJ2-7; possible D gene TRBD2, 6 bases. Germline CDR1 and CDR2: ENHRY and SYGVKD. This CDR3 comprises 14 residues. V was clipped by 3 bases and J by 0 bases, with 9 bases between them. The CDR3 here is CAISDPGLSYEQYF. The CDR3 nucleotides are TGTGCCATCAGTGATCCGGGACTCTCCTACGAGCAGTACTTC.

V gene TRBV10-3 combines with J gene TRBJ2-7; no reliable D call. V lost 7 bases and J lost 1, with 5 bases in between. The CDR3 consists of 11 residues. Germline V gene sequence: CDR1 ENHRY, CDR2 SYGVKD. CDR3 sequence: CAITNSYEQYF. The CDR3 DNA is TGTGCCATCACTAATTCCTACGAGCAGTACTTC.

The chain combines TRBV7-6 with TRBJ1-1, with no clear D. Germline loops: CDR1 SGHVS, CDR2 FNYEAQ. This CDR3 comprises 13 residues. Deletions cut 6 bases from V and 5 bases from J, with 13 bases between. CDR3 nucleotides: TGTGCCAGCAGGTTTGACTCGTGGACTGAAGCTTTCTTT. Residues: CASRFDSWTEAFF. Complete variable domain (other parts from reference TRBV7-6 and TRBJ1-1): GAGVSQSPRYKVTKRGQDVALRCDPISGHVSLYWYRQALGQGPEFLTYFNYEAQQDKSGLPNDRFSAERPEGSISTLTIQRTEQRDSAMYRCASRFDSWTEAFFGQGTRLTVV.

The V call is TRBV19, the J call TRBJ1-2, with 8 bases aligning to TRBD1. In germline, CDR1 is LNHDA, CDR2 SQIVND (reference sequence). Trimming cost V 5 bases and J 4 bases; bases outside gene matches: 9. The CDR3 is made up of 15 amino acids. The CDR3 loop is CASSPRTGSFYGYTF. CDR3 DNA sequence: TGTGCCAGTAGTCCTCGGACAGGGAGTTTCTATGGCTACACCTTC.

This clone was seen once. V usage is TRBV7-9 and J usage is TRBJ1-2; a possible D gene is TRBD1 (5 bases). The germline V gene encodes CDR1 SEHNR and CDR2 FQNEAQ (reference sequence). Trimming cost V 3 bases and J 7 bases, with 12 bases left between them. This CDR3 has 13 residues. DNA of the CDR3: TGTGCCAGCAGCTTGATCGGGGGTGGTGGCTACACCTTC. It codes for CASSLIGGGGYTF.

The rearrangement uses TRBV6-1 and TRBJ2-5; 10 bases align to TRBD2. V was pared by 2 bases and J by 2 bases, with 8 bases of the junction left unmatched. This CDR3 spans 17 amino acids. Looked up from germline, CDR1 is MNHNS and CDR2 is SASEGT. CDR3 sequence reads: CASSESRTSGVQETQYF. The DNA for the CDR3 is TGTGCCAGCAGTGAAAGCCGCACTAGCGGGGTTCAAGAGACCCAGTACTTC.

V usage is TRBV10-3 and J usage is TRBJ2-1, with D possibly matching TRBD1 (7 bases). The V gene lost 0 bases and the J gene lost 3 bases, with 12 bases spanning the gap. The CDR3 consists of 16 residues. Germline V CDR1 and CDR2: ENHRY, SYGVKD. In DNA, the CDR3 is TGTGCCATCAGTGAGTCTTCAGGGGGGAGCTACAATGAGCAGTTCTTC. Amino acids: CAISESSGGSYNEQFF.

The rearrangement uses TRBV9 and TRBJ2-5, with TRBD2 identical over 9 bases. Germline V gene lookup returns CDR1 SGDLS and CDR2 YYNGEE. The junction had 5 bases not matched to a gene; V was cut back by 4 bases and J by 4 bases. The CDR3 runs 14 residues. The CDR3, as DNA: TGTGCCAGCAGCCTCGGGACTAGCCCAGAGACCCAGTACTTC. It translates to CASSLGTSPETQYF. Complete variable domain (other parts from reference TRBV9 and TRBJ2-5): DSGVTQTPKHLITATGQRVTLRCSPRSGDLSVYWYQQSLDQGLQFLIQYYNGEERAKGNILERFSAQQFPDLHSELNLSSLELGDSALYFCASSLGTSPETQYFGPGTRLLVL.

This sequence joins TRBV7-3 and TRBJ1-1; no reliable D call. Germline CDR1 is SGHTA and CDR2 is FQGTGA. This CDR3 is built from 15 residues. V was trimmed by 0 bases and J by 0 bases, leaving 8 bases between them. The DNA for the CDR3 is TGTGCCAGCAGCTTAACACCCGGGGTGAACACTGAAGCTTTCTTT. Amino acids: CASSLTPGVNTEAFF.

The chain uses TRBV18 and TRBJ2-7; D gene ambiguous. The CDR3 sequence is 13 residues long. Germline V gives CDR1 KGHSH, CDR2 LQKENI. Trimming removed 4 bases at V and 4 bases at J, with 11 bases between. CDR3 region: CASSLTTGYEQYF. CDR3 nucleotides: TGTGCCAGCTCACTAACTACCGGATACGAGCAGTACTTC. Looking up the rest from reference TRBV18 and TRBJ2-7 gives the full variable domain: NAGVMQNPRHLVRRRGQEARLRCSPMKGHSHVYWYRQLPEEGLKFMVYLQKENIIDESGMPKERFSAEFPKEGPSILRIQQVVRGDSAAYFCASSLTTGYEQYFGPGTRLTVT.

The CDR3 loop reads CSGLQVREQFF. Written as DNA, the CDR3 is TGCAGTGGCCTACAGGTGCGTGAGCAGTTCTTC. The chain couples TRBV20-1 to TRBJ2-1, with a tentative D call TRBD1 (5 bases). This CDR3 region has 11 residues. V lost 7 bases to trimming and J lost 9 bases, with 13 bases between them. Looked up from germline, CDR1 is DFQATT and CDR2 is SNEGSKA (reference sequence).

The V gene is TRBV19, the J gene TRBJ2-7; a weak D match, TRBD1 (6 bases). CDR3 length: 11 amino acids. Germline values: CDR1 LNHDA, CDR2 SQIVND (reference sequence). Here the CDR3 reads CATGESYEQYF. DNA for the CDR3: TGTGCGACAGGAGAATCCTACGAGCAGTACTTC. Full variable domain (missing parts from reference TRBV19 and TRBJ2-7): DGGITQSPKYLFRKEGQNVTLSCEQNLNHDAMYWYRQDPGQGLRLIYYSQIVNDFQKGDIAEGYSVSREKKESFPLTVTSAQKNPTAFYLCATGESYEQYFGPGTRLTVT.

This sequence joins TRBV5-3 and TRBJ2-5; D might be TRBD2 (6 bases). TRBV5-3 is sorted into the ORF group, with uncertain function. Trimming took 4 bases from V and 4 from J, leaving 20 bases between them. There are 16 residues in the CDR3. The DNA of the CDR3 is TGTGCCAGAAGCCCCCGGGGCGGGGCCTATCGAGAGACCCAGTACTTC. Protein sequence: CARSPRGGAYRETQYF.

The rearrangement uses TRBV2 and TRBJ1-2; 9 nucleotides agree with TRBD1. The germline V gene has CDR1 SNHLY and CDR2 FYNNEI. This CDR3 is built from 14 residues. Trimming at V came to 6 bases and at J to 1 base, leaving 3 bases not matched to a gene. DNA for the CDR3: TGTGCCAGCAGGGAGACAGGGGGTAACTATGGCTACACCTTC. Translated, it gives CASRETGGNYGYTF.

The count of this clone is one. V is TRBV14 and J is TRBJ1-1; 7 nucleotides agree with TRBD1. Germline assignment: CDR1 SGHDN and CDR2 FVKESK. V lost 1 base and J lost 1; bases outside the gene matches: 6. CDR3 length: 16 residues. The CDR3 spells CASSQGQGWGNTEAFF. The CDR3 DNA sequence: TGTGCCAGCAGCCAAGGACAGGGTTGGGGGAACACTGAAGCTTTCTTT.

This chain uses TRBV5-4 with TRBJ2-1; D unclear. The germline gives CDR1 SGHNT, CDR2 YYREEE (reference sequence). The CDR3 loop spans 13 amino acids. V dropped 6 bases and J dropped 4 bases, with 11 bases sitting between them. The CDR3 region is CASTKNSYNEQFF. The CDR3, as DNA: TGTGCCAGCACCAAGAACAGTTACAATGAGCAGTTCTTC.

The CDR3 loop is CASSFPRRKNIQYF. In nucleotides, the CDR3 is TGTGCCAGCAGCTTCCCGCGGCGAAAAAACATTCAGTACTTC. The chain employs TRBV7-2 and TRBJ2-4; D call uncertain. The CDR3 runs 14 residues. Between the trimmed V and J ends, which lost 3 bases and 4 bases, there was a span of 10 bases. In germline, CDR1 is SGHTA, CDR2 FQGNSA.

V usage is TRBV27 and J usage is TRBJ2-2; TRBD2 agrees at 11 bases. The CDR3 runs to 17 residues. Looked up from germline, CDR1 is MNHEY and CDR2 is SMNVEV (reference sequence). Germline trimming cut 4 bases from V and 7 bases from J; bases unmatched to any gene: 11. The CDR3 protein is CASSSTVSGGADGELFF. CDR3 in DNA: TGTGCCAGCAGTTCCACCGTTAGCGGGGGGGCCGACGGGGAGCTGTTTTTT.